This entry is about one T cell receptor beta chain. What this receptor recognizes is not known. No quality values exist for individual bases; no much larger clone is one base distant. Trimming at the junction amounts to 3 bases on V and 3 bases on J, and the germline ends lie 17 bases apart. Sequences LGHNA (CDR1) and YSLEER (CDR2) are obtained from the germline V gene. From cysteine to phenylalanine, the CDR3 is 16 amino acids long. The CDR3 DNA has 48 bases and is translated from base 1. This sample is part of a study of PD-L1 blockade in urothelial cancer (dated by TCRdb to the late 2010s). Broadly, across the study: All patients started therapy in the mid-2010s and received atezolizumab 1,200 mg intravenously every 3 weeks. About 90% of the 29 patients were identified as males with urothelial cancer of bladder origin, and a prior smoking history was reported by 18 of 29 patients. An ECOG performance status of 0 or 1 was recorded for the patients, and 0 to 3 prior chemotherapy regimens had been received by the patients. Blood samples were analyzed at 3 weeks after treatment start (second dose) and at 6 weeks after treatment start. Blood samples gave median yields of about 150,000 T cells and 65,000 to 85,000 unique TCRs, along with a median clonality of around 0.08. The study was an exploratory multi-omic analysis of somatic, immune and clinical correlates of response to PD-L1 blockade with atezolizumab in urothelial cancer. TCR sequencing covered pretreatment tumor samples and matched, serially collected peripheral blood taken before and after atezolizumab treatment. Progression-free survival longer than 6 months counted as durable clinical benefit, and TCR features were additionally tested against both progression-free and overall survival. Whole exome sequencing and RNA sequencing of pretreatment tumors were performed alongside TCR sequencing in the same patients. Durable clinical benefit was achieved by nine patients and was not achieved by 20 patients. Approximately 30 patients had pretreatment blood TCR-seq, some 25 had at least one posttreatment blood collection, and some 25 had tumor TCR-seq. Broader findings and caveats from the paper: Among patients with durable benefit, tumor-associated TCR clones showed greater expansion in peripheral blood 3 weeks after treatment started (n ≈ 24, p = 0.022). Because of the small sample size (n ≈ 31) and the many exploratory analyses performed, the results are intended to be regarded as hypothesis-generating. A pretreatment peripheral blood TCR clonality below the median was linked to improved progression-free and overall survival.

The cohort comprised fewer than 35 patients with locally advanced or metastatic urothelial carcinoma treated at Memorial Sloan Kettering on a trial protocol. Peripheral blood mononuclear cells were collected pretreatment and during treatment, at between 1 and 8 total time points per patient. The Qiagen DNeasy Blood extraction kit was used to purify genomic DNA from total PBMCs and tumor samples. PBMCs were collected pretreatment and during treatment and were isolated and stored as previously described. Each PCR received spiked-in synthetic TCR analog templates so that absolute template abundance could be estimated from read counts. The immunoSEQ assay used bias-controlled V and J gene primers to amplify TCRbeta CDR3 regions from genomic DNA. Sequencing of rearranged TCRbeta segments was performed at approximately 20X coverage. As for how the authors treated the data: Sequencing errors were corrected by clustering, and CDR3s were annotated against IMGT so that V, D and J genes could be assigned. Downstream analyses used only productive TCRbeta rearrangements and left out out-of-frame or stop-codon sequences. Clonality was computed as one minus Shannon entropy normalized by the log of the number of unique productive sequences. Fisher's exact test with Benjamini-Hochberg correction, at a threshold of adjusted p below 0.01, was used to find clones that differed between time points or between blood and tumor. The table comes from immuneACCESS by way of TCRdb, which keeps in-frame sequences with V and J called. Part of the clones is missing from these tables; in studies checked, under half for an unresolved V gene and the rest for unknown reasons. The DNA was the basis for D and trimming; V, J and clone size are from that table. This sample has fewer than 45,000 clones in its table, and more than 65% of those were observed once. The ten largest account for 3.5% of the sample.

The chain links TRBV4-3 with TRBJ1-2, with TRBD1 as a weak D call on 5 bases. The sequenced sample was PBMCs, obtained around atezolizumab (anti-PD-L1) treatment. The receptor was derived from a man between 65 and 79 years old with urothelial cancer. The CDR3 here reads CASSQARTPAYYGYTF. The base sequence is TGCGCCAGCAGCCAGGCTAGGACACCAGCTTACTATGGCTACACCTTC.